A single sample gave rise to the 19 T cell receptor beta chains below, sequenced in a study of T cells in Graves' hyperthyroidism and ophthalmopathy. Amplified TCR beta CDR3 regions came from RNA transcripts. RT-PCR in the first round (using the HTBI primer set) targeted the TCR CDR3. TCRdb analysed the multiplex PCR reads with MiXCR anew, one entry per CDR3 protein. This sample has some 600,000 distinct CDR3 sequences, with roughly 50% found just once. The specimen was peripheral blood or thyroid tissue (not recorded which). These receptors were collected from a woman between 18 and 29 years old with Graves' hyperthyroidism.

The rearrangement uses TRBV7-9 and TRBJ1-2; D is possibly TRBD1 (5 bases). The CDR3 sequence is 14 residues long. V lost 7 bases, J lost 5 bases, and 17 bases lay in between. CDR1 and CDR2 from the germline V gene are SEHNR and FQNEAQ (reference sequence). The CDR3 DNA reads TGTGCCAGCACTAAATACGGGACTGCTTATGGCTACACCTTC. This encodes CASTKYGTAYGYTF.

This clonotype turned up a few times. For the CDR3, the DNA is TGTGCCAGTAGTATCCTCAGATGGGGCTCTGGGGCCAACGTCCTGACTTTC. Protein product: CASSILRWGSGANVLTF. This chain links TRBV19 with TRBJ2-6; D ambiguous. The CDR3 contains 17 residues. Germline V CDR1 and CDR2: LNHDA, SQIVND (reference sequence). V lost 3 bases, J lost 0 bases, and 12 bases lay in between.

This clonotype was observed at least ten times. The chain carries TRBV5-1 and TRBJ1-1; D unresolved. The ends were cut back, 3 bases at V and 3 bases at J, with 12 bases in the middle. CDR1 is SGHRS, CDR2 YFSETQ, per germline. This CDR3 is 14 amino acids long. In nucleotides, the CDR3 is TGCGCCAGCAGCTGGGGATCTTGGGACACTGAAGCTTTCTTT. This gives the protein CASSWGSWDTEAFF.

Many counts were recorded for this clonotype. The chain uses TRBV2 and TRBJ1-1; TRBD1 aligns across 9 bases. The V gene end was trimmed by 6 bases and the J gene end by 1 base; junction bases not matched to a gene: 0. Germline CDR1 is SNHLY and CDR2 is FYNNEI. CDR3 size: 13 residues. CDR3: CASRTGGNTEAFF. DNA for the CDR3: TGTGCCAGCAGGACAGGGGGGAACACTGAAGCTTTCTTT.

The chain employs TRBV29-1 and TRBJ2-7; TRBD2 matches at 10 bases. Germline V gene sequence: CDR1 SQVTM, CDR2 ANQGSEA. This CDR3 is 14 amino acids long. V dropped 6 bases and J dropped 2; count of bases not matched to a gene: 7. CDR3 coding DNA: TGCAGCGTAGCCGGACTAGCGGATCCCTACGAGCAGTACTTC. Protein sequence: CSVAGLADPYEQYF.

This clonotype was counted at least ten times. The V call is TRBV19, the J call TRBJ1-5; D is uncertain. The germline V and J ends were trimmed by 1 base and 6 bases, with 4 bases remaining between them. This CDR3 has 12 residues. CDR1 and CDR2 from the germline V gene are LNHDA and SQIVND (reference sequence). The CDR3 DNA is TGTGCCAGTAGTATAGTCAGTCAGCCCCAGCATTTT. It specifies CASSIVSQPQHF.

A remark on this clonotype: A much larger clone lies a single base off, so this may be a read error. This sequence joins TRBV10-3 and TRBJ1-2; 7 bases align to TRBD1. The CDR3 is 14 amino acids. The germline V gene has CDR1 ENHRY and CDR2 SYGVKD. After removal of 3 bases from V and 5 bases from J, the junction contained 6 bases not matched to a gene. The CDR3 spells CAISDPGTAYGYTF. Here the CDR3 DNA reads TGTGCCATCAGTGACCCCGGGACAGCTTATGGCTACACCTTC.

The chain joins TRBV29-1 to TRBJ1-1; D gene unclear. The CDR3 covers 13 residues. CDR1 and CDR2 from the germline V gene are SQVTM and ANQGSEA. V was trimmed by 8 bases and J by 0 bases, leaving 13 bases between them. The CDR3 DNA is TGCAGCTTAGTGGCAGCAGTGAACACTGAAGCTTTCTTT. This encodes CSLVAAVNTEAFF. Full variable domain (missing parts from reference TRBV29-1 and TRBJ1-1): SAVISQKPSRDICQRGTSLTIQCQVDSQVTMMFWYRQQPGQSLTLIATANQGSEATYESGFVIDKFPISRPNLTFSTLTVSNMSPEDSSIYLCSLVAAVNTEAFFGQGTRLTVV.

Only one count was recorded for this clonotype. The chain couples TRBV25-1 to TRBJ2-3; the D is unclear. The CDR3 sequence is 15 residues long. Germline CDR1 MGHDK, CDR2 SYGVNS. The germline V and J ends were trimmed by 6 bases and 4 bases, with 17 bases remaining between them. The chain's CDR3 is CASSALEASSDTQYF. The DNA of the CDR3 is TGTGCCAGCAGCGCGCTTGAGGCTAGTTCAGATACGCAGTATTTT.

In its sample, this clonotype was seen a few times. This chain links TRBV7-9 with TRBJ1-1; 7 nucleotides match TRBD1. This CDR3 is 13 amino acids long. Germline lookup yields CDR1 SEHNR and CDR2 FQNEAQ (reference sequence). Trimming cost V 10 bases and J 1 base; bases outside gene matches: 6. The CDR3 spells CAMRGLSNTEAFF. CDR3 sequence (DNA): TGTGCCATGAGGGGGCTTTCGAACACTGAAGCTTTCTTT.

This clonotype was recorded many times. The chain combines TRBV10-3 with TRBJ2-5; weak D call: TRBD1 (6 bases). This CDR3 has 13 amino acids. The V and J ends lost 6 bases and 5 bases respectively, with 13 bases between them. Germline CDR1 reads ENHRY; CDR2 reads SYGVKD. The CDR3 reads CAIRGDNDETQYF. CDR3 sequence (DNA): TGTGCCATCAGGGGGGACAACGACGAGACCCAGTACTTC.

V gene TRBV12-3 or TRBV12-4 combines with J gene TRBJ1-1, with 7 bases that match TRBD1. This CDR3 has 14 residues. Trimming removed 4 bases from V and 6 bases from J; junction bases left unmatched: 8. The CDR3, as DNA: TGTGCCAGCAGTTACGAGGAGGGGGCTCCTGAAGCTTTCTTT. This encodes CASSYEEGAPEAFF.

The chain uses TRBV28 and TRBJ1-2; D unclear. V was trimmed by 10 bases and J by 3 bases, leaving 9 bases between them. In germline, CDR1 is MDHEN, CDR2 SYDVKM. The CDR3 is 11 residues long. Written as DNA, the CDR3 is TGTGCCACAACAGACCACTATGGCTACACCTTC. Translated: CATTDHYGYTF.

A remark on this clonotype: The CDR3 ends on some other residue instead of the conserved phenylalanine or tryptophan, so this is likely a read error. The limits of the CDR3 on the DNA are not certain, so only TCRdb's listed CDR3 is given. V is TRBV20-1 and J is TRBJ1-2. CDR1 and CDR2 (germline): DFQATT, SNEGSKA (reference sequence). The CDR3 totals 9 residues, both ends included. The chain's CDR3 is CSARERDTY.

This clonotype was counted ten times or more. The chain recombines TRBV15 with TRBJ1-1, with a possible D match to TRBD1 (5 bases). Trimming cost V 0 bases and J 3 bases, with 11 bases left between them. This CDR3 comprises 15 residues. Germline CDR1 is LNHNV and CDR2 is YYDKDF (reference sequence). CDR3 amino acids: CATSRDWGGDTEAFF. CDR3 coding DNA: TGTGCCACCAGCAGAGATTGGGGAGGGGACACTGAAGCTTTCTTT.

With regard to this clonotype: This sequence may be a read error, since a much larger clone differs from it by one base. The V gene is TRBV7-9, the J gene TRBJ1-2; unclear D gene. Trimming cost V 9 bases and J 2 bases, with 19 bases left between them. The CDR3 consists of 15 residues. The germline V gene has CDR1 SEHNR and CDR2 FQNEAQ (reference sequence). The CDR3 DNA follows: TGTGCCAGTAGTACCTTTGGCACACCAAACTATGGCTACACCTTC. It translates to CASSTFGTPNYGYTF.

This clonotype has at least ten counts. The rearrangement links TRBV15 to TRBJ1-5; D remains ambiguous. The CDR3 length is 17 residues. V was pared by 1 base and J by 5 bases, with 18 bases between. Looked up from germline, CDR1 is LNHNV and CDR2 is YYDKDF (reference sequence). CDR3 nucleotide sequence: TGTGCCACCAGCAGAGTAGTAGGGCCATCAACCGATCAGCCCCAGCATTTT. Translated, it gives CATSRVVGPSTDQPQHF.

This clonotype was counted many times. This sequence joins TRBV7-8 and TRBJ2-7; 7 bases agree with TRBD1. V gave up 2 bases and J gave up 3 bases; unmatched junction bases: 7. The CDR3 is made up of 15 amino acids. Germline CDR1 reads SGHVS; CDR2 reads FQNEAQ. The CDR3 coding sequence is TGTGCCAGCAGCTTACGGCGACAGGGATTCTACGAGCAGTACTTC. Residues: CASSLRRQGFYEQYF.

The rearrangement uses TRBV2 and TRBJ1-4; D call uncertain. V was trimmed by 6 bases and J by 4 bases, leaving 15 bases between them. This CDR3 spans 15 amino acids. The germline V gene encodes CDR1 SNHLY and CDR2 FYNNEI. The CDR3 DNA reads TGTGCCAGCAGCCCCCCCTCGCATGGTAATGAAAAACTGTTTTTT. It encodes CASSPPSHGNEKLFF.